The T cell receptor (beta chain) described here comes from a study of CD8+ T cells in alopecia areata. Study summary: Treated patients swallowed 5 to 10 mg of oral tofacitinib twice daily.

Study-wide results and limits: Lesional scalp, notably in alopecia totalis/universalis, had clonality above that of normal scalp. Researchers say the link of baseline CD8+ expansion to response remains uncertain, with one nonresponder.

Treatment meaning: oral pan-JAK inhibitor, 5-10 mg twice daily. Specimens obtained from alopecia areata patients comprised lesional scalp punch biopsies and peripheral blood. Once RNA had been extracted, it was reverse transcribed into cDNA to act as the sequencing template. The assay was immunoSEQ multiplex PCR, and TCRdb's table has in-frame clones only and misses some. Counted here are approximately 300,000 clones, roughly 60% occurring once; the ten biggest clones make up more than 1.5%. The V end lost 6 bases, the J end lost 4 bases, and 19 bases lay between the germline ends. The length of the CDR3 is 16 residues. Germline V gives CDR1 MDHEN, CDR2 SYDVKM. This clone was counted only a few times. Antigen specificity is unknown.

The chain recombines TRBV28 with TRBJ1-5; unclear D gene. The sample here was CD4+ T cells sorted from blood, taken at week 24, from a patient treated with tofacitinib. This clonotype was obtained from a human donor with alopecia areata. CDR3 protein: CASSSPEGPPNQPQHF. In DNA, the CDR3 is TGTGCCAGCAGCTCACCCGAAGGTCCCCCGAATCAGCCCCAGCATTTT.